Listed below are T cell receptor beta chains from one sample, sequenced in a study of blood T cell repertoires in COVID-19. The repertoire was sequenced with immunoSEQ multiplex PCR; TCRdb's copy has only in-frame clones and lacks some. The table lists around 270,000 clones, 75% to 95% of them singletons. Sequencing was carried out using peripheral blood. These receptors were collected from a person aged 18 to 30 with COVID-19, enrolled during active disease. The CDR3 runs from the conserved cysteine through the conserved F or W. A D gene is named only where the DNA matches it firmly. Rows give clone size only sometimes, using once, few, many, or a class for an expanded clone.

cdr3_length,clone_size,d_call,v_call,j_call,cdr3_aa,cdr3_nt
15,few,-,TRBV2,TRBJ2-7,CASKKGPADSYEQYF,TGTGCCAGCAAGAAGGGGCCGGCGGACTCCTACGAGCAGTACTTC
16,-,-,TRBV3-1/TRBV3-2,TRBJ2-7,CASSQDLRAGADEQYF,TGTGCCAGCAGCCAAGATCTTCGGGCGGGGGCGGACGAGCAGTACTTC
15,once,-,TRBV7-2,TRBJ1-1,CASSSGQTMNTEAFF,TGTGCCAGCAGCTCCGGACAGACCATGAACACTGAAGCTTTCTTT
16,-,TRBD2,TRBV5-4,TRBJ2-5,CASSLFGSGRDGTQYF,TGTGCCAGCAGCTTGTTCGGTAGCGGGAGAGATGGGACCCAGTACTTC
16,-,TRBD2,TRBV6-2/TRBV6-3,TRBJ2-1,CASSSELAGVSNEQFF,TGTGCCAGCAGTTCAGAACTAGCGGGAGTTTCGAATGAGCAGTTCTTC
14,few,TRBD1,TRBV19,TRBJ2-7,CASSIGTGAYEQYF,TGTGCCAGTAGTATCGGGACAGGGGCCTACGAGCAGTACTTC
14,-,-,TRBV5-6,TRBJ2-5,CASSLPGAGETQYF,TGTGCCAGCAGCTTGCCAGGGGCCGGAGAGACCCAGTACTTC
14,-,-,TRBV7-8,TRBJ2-1,CASSPLPQYNEQFF,TGTGCCAGCAGCCCCTTGCCACAGTACAATGAGCAGTTCTTC
16,-,TRBD1,TRBV6-2/TRBV6-3,TRBJ1-2,CASSDPPGQGRYGYTF,TGTGCCAGCAGCGATCCTCCGGGACAGGGGCGCTATGGCTACACCTTC
14,-,-,TRBV5-6,TRBJ2-4,CASSLPGAKNIQYF,TGTGCCAGCAGCTTGCCCGGAGCCAAAAACATTCAGTACTTC
14,-,-,TRBV6-4,TRBJ1-2,CASSDGDEASGYTF,TGTGCCAGCAGTGACGGCGATGAGGCCTCAGGCTACACCTTC
16,-,-,TRBV24-1,TRBJ2-3,CATSDLEFTSTDTQYF,TGTGCCACCAGTGATTTGGAATTTACTAGCACAGATACGCAGTATTTT
14,-,-,TRBV5-5,TRBJ2-7,CASSLDWSGYEQYF,TGTGCCAGCAGCTTGGATTGGTCGGGCTACGAGCAGTACTTC
15,-,-,TRBV7-9,TRBJ1-2,CASSGRANPSYGYTF,TGTGCCAGCTCGGGCAGGGCCAATCCCTCCTATGGCTACACCTTC
12,-,-,TRBV3-1/TRBV3-2,TRBJ2-3,CASSFKGDTQYF,TGTGCCAGCAGCTTCAAGGGGGATACGCAGTATTTT
18,-,-,TRBV3-1/TRBV3-2,TRBJ2-1,CASSPTAGATISYNEQFF,TGTGCCAGCAGCCCTACCGCAGGGGCCACTATCTCCTACAATGAGCAGTTCTTC
15,-,TRBD2,TRBV24-1,TRBJ2-5,CATSDSQTSGETQYF,TGTGCCACCAGTGATTCTCAGACTAGCGGAGAGACCCAGTACTTC
15,-,-,TRBV5-4,TRBJ2-5,CASSLGTGDGETQYF,TGTGCCAGCAGCTTAGGGACGGGAGATGGAGAGACCCAGTACTTC
18,-,TRBD2,TRBV5-1,TRBJ2-3,CASSREGLAGVGSDTQYF,TGCGCCAGCAGCAGGGAGGGACTAGCGGGAGTCGGGTCAGATACGCAGTATTTT
16,-,-,TRBV7-9,TRBJ2-1,CASSSVLGQPYNEQFF,TGTGCCAGCAGCTCGGTGTTAGGACAGCCCTACAATGAGCAGTTCTTC
14,-,-,TRBV6-6,TRBJ1-5,CASSYSEDNQPQHF,TGTGCCAGCAGTTACAGCGAGGATAATCAGCCCCAGCATTTT
16,-,TRBD2,TRBV4-3,TRBJ2-3,CASSQVLAGGKDTQYF,TGCGCCAGCAGCCAAGTACTAGCGGGAGGGAAGGATACGCAGTATTTT
14,once,TRBD2,TRBV28,TRBJ2-7,CASSSGTSVYEQYF,TGTGCCAGCAGTTCGGGGACTAGCGTCTACGAGCAGTACTTC
15,-,TRBD2,TRBV24-1,TRBJ2-3,CATSDPGRETDTQYF,TGTGCCACCAGTGATCCTGGGAGGGAAACAGATACGCAGTATTTT
11,-,-,TRBV6-5,TRBJ1-1,CASGRATEAFF,TGTGCCAGCGGGAGGGCCACTGAAGCTTTCTTT
14,-,-,TRBV27,TRBJ2-3,CASGVPGLADTQYF,TGTGCCAGCGGCGTGCCCGGGTTGGCAGATACGCAGTATTTT
13,-,-,TRBV5-1,TRBJ1-1,CASRAELNTEAFF,TGCGCCAGCAGGGCGGAGCTGAACACTGAAGCTTTCTTT
13,-,-,TRBV13,TRBJ2-3,CASSETSTDTQYF,TGTGCCAGCAGCGAAACATCCACAGATACGCAGTATTTT
14,-,TRBD1,TRBV2,TRBJ1-2,CASSDRTGSYGYTF,TGTGCCAGCAGTGACAGGACAGGGAGCTATGGCTACACCTTC
15,-,TRBD1,TRBV6-2/TRBV6-3,TRBJ1-2,CASSFSPGQVYGYTF,TGTGCCAGCAGTTTCTCCCCGGGACAGGTCTATGGCTACACCTTC
16,-,TRBD1,TRBV5-4,TRBJ1-2,CASSSRAGQANYGYTF,TGTGCCAGCAGCTCAAGGGCAGGACAGGCCAACTATGGCTACACCTTC
17,-,TRBD1,TRBV24-1,TRBJ2-2,CATSPDTGTGATGELFF,TGTGCCACCAGCCCTGACACCGGGACAGGCGCCACCGGGGAGCTGTTTTTT
13,-,-,TRBV9,TRBJ2-7,CASSRGGSYEQYF,TGTGCCAGCAGCCGAGGGGGTAGCTACGAGCAGTACTTC
15,once,TRBD2,TRBV27,TRBJ2-1,CASSLSGGPGNEQFF,TGTGCCAGCAGTTTATCGGGAGGGCCGGGTAATGAGCAGTTCTTC
16,-,-,TRBV21-1,TRBJ1-3,CASSKGMWSSGNTIYF,TGTGCCAGCAGCAAAGGAATGTGGAGTTCTGGAAACACCATATATTTT
15,-,TRBD1,TRBV18,TRBJ1-1,CASSSGQGLDTEAFF,TGTGCCAGCTCATCAGGACAGGGTTTGGACACTGAAGCTTTCTTT
16,once,TRBD1,TRBV5-8,TRBJ2-7,CASSLVKGALAYEQYF,TGTGCCAGCAGCTTGGTGAAGGGGGCGCTGGCCTACGAGCAGTACTTC
15,-,TRBD1,TRBV4-2,TRBJ1-4,CASSQAGTGGEKLFF,TGTGCCAGCAGCCAGGCCGGGACAGGGGGTGAAAAACTGTTTTTT
12,few,-,TRBV24-1,TRBJ1-2,CATSRENYGYTF,TGTGCCACCAGTCGGGAGAACTATGGCTACACCTTC
18,-,-,TRBV6-4,TRBJ2-3,CASSEFFSSVPSTDTQYF,TGTGCCAGCAGTGAATTTTTCTCTAGCGTCCCTAGCACAGATACGCAGTATTTT
15,-,-,TRBV3-1/TRBV3-2,TRBJ2-2,CASSSTSQDTGELFF,TGTGCCAGCAGCTCTACTAGTCAGGACACCGGGGAGCTGTTTTTT
13,-,-,TRBV28,TRBJ1-5,CASRFERGGPQHF,TGTGCCAGCAGGTTCGAGCGCGGCGGGCCCCAGCATTTT
13,-,-,TRBV7-9,TRBJ2-7,CASSLGLFDEQYF,TGTGCCAGCAGCTTAGGACTGTTTGACGAGCAGTACTTC
12,few,-,TRBV11-3,TRBJ2-3,CASEPGTDTQYF,TGTGCCAGCGAACCGGGCACAGATACGCAGTATTTT
11,-,-,TRBV6-2/TRBV6-3,TRBJ1-2,CASSNRNGYTF,TGTGCCAGCAGTAACAGGAATGGCTACACCTTC
13,-,-,TRBV30,TRBJ1-5,CAWTESANQPQHF,TGTGCCTGGACGGAGTCAGCCAATCAGCCCCAGCATTTT
14,-,TRBD1,TRBV28,TRBJ2-7,CASSPWTGGYEQYF,TGTGCCAGCAGTCCCTGGACAGGGGGCTACGAGCAGTACTTC
14,once,-,TRBV6-1,TRBJ2-7,CASSEAGGGNEQYF,TGTGCCAGCAGTGAAGCGGGAGGGGGTAACGAGCAGTACTTC